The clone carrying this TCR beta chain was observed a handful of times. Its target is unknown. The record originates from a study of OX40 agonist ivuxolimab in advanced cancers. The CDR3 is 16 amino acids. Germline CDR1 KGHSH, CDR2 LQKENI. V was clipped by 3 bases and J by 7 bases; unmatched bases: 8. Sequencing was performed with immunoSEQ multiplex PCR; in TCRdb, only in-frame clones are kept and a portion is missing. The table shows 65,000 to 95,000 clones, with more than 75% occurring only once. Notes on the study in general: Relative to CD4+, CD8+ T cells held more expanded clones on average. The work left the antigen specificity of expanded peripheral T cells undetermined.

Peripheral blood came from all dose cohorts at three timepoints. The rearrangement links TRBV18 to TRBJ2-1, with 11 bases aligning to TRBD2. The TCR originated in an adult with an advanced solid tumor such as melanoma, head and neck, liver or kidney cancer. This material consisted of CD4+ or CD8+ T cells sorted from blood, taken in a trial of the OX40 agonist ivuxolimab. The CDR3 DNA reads TGTGCCAGCTCACCGATCCTAGCGGGAGGACGGAATGAGCAGTTCTTC. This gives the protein CASSPILAGGRNEQFF.